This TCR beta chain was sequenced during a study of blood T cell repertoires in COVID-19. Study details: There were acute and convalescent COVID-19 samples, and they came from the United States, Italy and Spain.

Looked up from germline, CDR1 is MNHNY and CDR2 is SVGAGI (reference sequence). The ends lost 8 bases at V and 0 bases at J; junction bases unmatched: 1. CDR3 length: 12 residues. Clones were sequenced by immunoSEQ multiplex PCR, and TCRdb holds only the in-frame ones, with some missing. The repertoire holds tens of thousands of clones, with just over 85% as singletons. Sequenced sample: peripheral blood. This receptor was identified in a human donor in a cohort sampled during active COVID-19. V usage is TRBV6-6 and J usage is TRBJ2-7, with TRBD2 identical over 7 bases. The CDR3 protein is CASGGGSYEQYF. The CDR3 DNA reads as TGTGCCAGCGGGGGGGGCTCCTACGAGCAGTACTTC.